The rows below give T cell receptor beta chains drawn from one sample of a study of blood T cell repertoires in COVID-19. TCRdb's copy holds only in-frame clones and misses some; the assay was immunoSEQ multiplex PCR. The sample has a few hundred thousand clones; 89% are singletons. Sequencing was done on a sample of PBMCs or T cells enriched from blood (not recorded which). Receptor source: a woman aged 40 to 55 who had recovered from COVID-19. The CDR3 runs from the conserved cysteine through the conserved F or W. D genes are given only for firm matches. Only some rows state a clone size, as once, few, many or a class for expanded clones.

>few|TRBJ2-3|TRBV4-1|-
CASSQQFTDTQYF
TGCGCCAGCAGCCAGCAGTTTACAGATACGCAGTATTTT
>-|TRBJ2-2|TRBV11-3|TRBD1
CASSLPGQGYTGELFF
TGTGCCAGCAGCTTGCCGGGACAGGGGTACACCGGGGAGCTGTTTTTT
>-|TRBJ1-3|TRBV6-8|TRBD1
CASSYGGQGSGNTIYF
TGTGCCAGCAGTTACGGGGGACAGGGCTCTGGAAACACCATATATTTT
>-|TRBJ1-1|TRBV5-5|TRBD1
CASSLQGVTEAFF
TGTGCCAGCAGCTTGCAGGGGGTTACTGAAGCTTTCTTT
>-|TRBJ1-4|TRBV28|-
CASSTRTAGGEKLFF
TGTGCCAGCAGTACCCGGACAGCCGGCGGGGAAAAACTGTTTTTT
>-|TRBJ2-5|TRBV16|-
CASSQSPQETQYF
TGTGCCAGCAGCCAATCCCCCCAGGAGACCCAGTACTTC
>-|TRBJ2-7|TRBV7-9|TRBD2
CASTHGGSGSNEQYF
TGTGCCAGCACCCATGGGGGTAGCGGGAGCAACGAGCAGTACTTC
>-|TRBJ2-7|TRBV5-4|TRBD1
CASSSDRELSEQYF
TGTGCCAGCAGCTCGGACAGGGAACTCTCCGAGCAGTACTTC
>-|TRBJ1-3|TRBV19|-
CASHYGIYGNTIYF
TGTGCCAGCCATTACGGGATTTATGGAAACACCATATATTTT
>-|TRBJ2-7|TRBV28|TRBD1
CASSPPGTGAYEQYF
TGTGCCAGCAGCCCCCCCGGGACAGGGGCCTACGAGCAGTACTTC
>-|TRBJ1-1|TRBV29-1|-
CSVEARQNTEAFF
TGCAGCGTTGAGGCCAGACAGAACACTGAAGCTTTCTTT
>-|TRBJ2-7|TRBV10-1|TRBD2
CASRGTSGRFRPEQYF
TGCGCCAGCAGGGGGACTAGCGGGAGGTTCCGTCCCGAGCAGTACTTC